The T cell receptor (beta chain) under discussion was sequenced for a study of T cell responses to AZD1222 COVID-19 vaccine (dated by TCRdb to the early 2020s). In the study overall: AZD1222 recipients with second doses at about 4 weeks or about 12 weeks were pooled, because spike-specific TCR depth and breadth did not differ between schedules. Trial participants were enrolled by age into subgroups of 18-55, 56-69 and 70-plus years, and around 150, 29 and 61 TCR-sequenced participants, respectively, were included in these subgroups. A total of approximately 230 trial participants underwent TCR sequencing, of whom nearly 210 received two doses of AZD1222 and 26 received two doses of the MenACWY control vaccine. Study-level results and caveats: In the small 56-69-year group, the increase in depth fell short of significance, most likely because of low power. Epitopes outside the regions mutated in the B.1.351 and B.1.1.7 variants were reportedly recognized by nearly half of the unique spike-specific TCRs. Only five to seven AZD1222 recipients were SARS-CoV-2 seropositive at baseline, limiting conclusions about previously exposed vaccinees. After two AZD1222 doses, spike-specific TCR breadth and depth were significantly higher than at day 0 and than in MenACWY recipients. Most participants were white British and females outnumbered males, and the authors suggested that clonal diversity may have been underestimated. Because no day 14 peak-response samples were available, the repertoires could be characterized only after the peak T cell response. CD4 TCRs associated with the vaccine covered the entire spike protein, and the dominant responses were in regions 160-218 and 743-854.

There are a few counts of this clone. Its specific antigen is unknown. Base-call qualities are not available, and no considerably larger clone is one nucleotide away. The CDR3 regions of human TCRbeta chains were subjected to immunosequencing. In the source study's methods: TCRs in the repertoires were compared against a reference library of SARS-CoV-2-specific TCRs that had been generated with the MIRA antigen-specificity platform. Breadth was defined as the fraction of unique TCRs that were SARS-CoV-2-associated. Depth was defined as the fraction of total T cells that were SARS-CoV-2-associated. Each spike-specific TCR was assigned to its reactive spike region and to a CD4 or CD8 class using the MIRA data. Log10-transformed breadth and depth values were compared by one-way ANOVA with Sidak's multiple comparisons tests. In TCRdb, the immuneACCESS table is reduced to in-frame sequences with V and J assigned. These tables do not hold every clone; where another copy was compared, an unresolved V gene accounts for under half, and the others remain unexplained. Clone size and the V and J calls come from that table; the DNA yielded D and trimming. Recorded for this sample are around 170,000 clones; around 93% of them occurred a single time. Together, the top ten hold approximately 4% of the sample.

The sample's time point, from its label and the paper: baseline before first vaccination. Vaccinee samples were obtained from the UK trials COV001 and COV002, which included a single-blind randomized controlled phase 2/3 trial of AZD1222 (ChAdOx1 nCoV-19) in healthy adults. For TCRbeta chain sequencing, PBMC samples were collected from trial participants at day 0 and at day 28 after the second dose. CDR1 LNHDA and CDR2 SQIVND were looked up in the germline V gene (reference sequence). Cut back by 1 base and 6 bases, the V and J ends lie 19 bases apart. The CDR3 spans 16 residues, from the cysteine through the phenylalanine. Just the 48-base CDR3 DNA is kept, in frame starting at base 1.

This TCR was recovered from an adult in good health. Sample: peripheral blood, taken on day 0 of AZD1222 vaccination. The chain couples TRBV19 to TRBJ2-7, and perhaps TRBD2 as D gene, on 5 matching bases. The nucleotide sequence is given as TGTGCCAGTAGTATAGGTGGCTACCGACCCGGAGGCGAGCAGTACTTC. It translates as CASSIGGYRPGGEQYF.